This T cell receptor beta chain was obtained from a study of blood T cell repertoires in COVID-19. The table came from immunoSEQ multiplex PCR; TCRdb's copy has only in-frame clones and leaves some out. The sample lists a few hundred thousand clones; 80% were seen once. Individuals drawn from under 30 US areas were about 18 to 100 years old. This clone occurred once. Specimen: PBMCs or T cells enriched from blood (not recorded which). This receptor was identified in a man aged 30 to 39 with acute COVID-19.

The CDR3 spells CASSLNRVGPNEQFF. The DNA for the CDR3 is TGCGCCAGCAGTCTCAACAGGGTTGGGCCCAATGAGCAGTTCTTC. The V gene is TRBV10-2, the J gene TRBJ2-1; maybe TRBD1 (6 bases). The ends were cut back, 5 bases at V and 6 bases at J, with 17 bases in the middle. CDR3 length: 15 amino acids. CDR1 and CDR2 from the germline V gene are WSHSY and SAAADI.